This T cell receptor (beta chain) was recorded in a study of T cells in localized non-small cell lung cancer. Libraries were prepared by immunoSEQ multiplex PCR; TCRdb keeps only in-frame clonotypes and omits some of them. The sample has some 22,000 clones, 75% to 90% seen once. Germline loops: CDR1 MNHNS, CDR2 SASEGT. The CDR3 is 15 amino acids. The V gene lost 6 bases and the J gene lost 3 bases, with 17 bases spanning the gap. This clonotype was sampled from a man aged 35 to 69 with stage II squamous cell lung carcinoma. Sequenced material: PBMCs, taken before any cancer treatment. V usage is TRBV6-1 and J usage is TRBJ1-2, with D perhaps TRBD1 (5 bases). DNA for the CDR3: TGTGCCAGCAGGCTGGGACGGACCTCTGACTATGGCTACACCTTC. Translating gives CASRLGRTSDYGYTF.